One sample yielded the 18 T cell receptor beta chains listed below, sequenced in a study of T cell clones after liver transplantation. Profiling relied on immunoSEQ multiplex PCR, and the TCRdb table lists in-frame clones only, not all of them. The sample shows about 72,000 clones, about nine tenths of them seen only once. The sample here was CD4+ T cells from blood, taken before liver transplant. The receptors were gathered from a human donor who received a liver transplant.

J is TRBJ2-5 and V is TRBV5-1, with 8 bases matching TRBD1. V lost 2 bases to trimming and J lost 4 bases; unmatched junction nucleotides: 1. CDR1 is SGHRS, CDR2 YFSETQ, per germline. The CDR3 consists of 13 residues. The CDR3: CASSFTGGETQYF. CDR3 coding DNA: TGCGCCAGCAGCTTTACAGGGGGAGAGACCCAGTACTTC.

This chain connects TRBV29-1 to TRBJ1-1; TRBD1 might be the D (5 bases). CDR1 SQVTM and CDR2 ANQGSEA come from the germline V gene. The CDR3 has 12 amino acids. V lost 3 bases, J lost 2 bases, and 7 bases lay in between. This chain's CDR3 is CSVDQGNTEAFF. The CDR3 bases are TGCAGCGTTGACCAGGGAAACACTGAAGCTTTCTTT.

The chain has TRBV9 and TRBJ2-7; possible D gene TRBD2, 6 bases. V dropped 4 bases and J dropped 2 bases, with 13 bases sitting between them. The germline V gene has CDR1 SGDLS and CDR2 YYNGEE. This CDR3 contains 14 residues. The CDR3 sequence: CASSPSGSPYEQYF. The CDR3 nucleotides read TGTGCCAGCAGCCCCTCCGGGAGCCCCTACGAGCAGTACTTC. Variable domain in full (rest from reference TRBV9 and TRBJ2-7): DSGVTQTPKHLITATGQRVTLRCSPRSGDLSVYWYQQSLDQGLQFLIQYYNGEERAKGNILERFSAQQFPDLHSELNLSSLELGDSALYFCASSPSGSPYEQYFGPGTRLTVT.

This clone has only one observation. The chain combines TRBV13 with TRBJ2-1; 13 bases match TRBD2. Germline V gives CDR1 PRHDT, CDR2 FYEKMQ (reference sequence). The CDR3 totals 17 residues. The junction had 5 bases not matched to a gene; V was cut back by 3 bases and J by 3 bases. The CDR3 is CASSFTLAGGFYNEQFF. The DNA for the CDR3 is TGTGCCAGCAGCTTCACACTAGCGGGAGGGTTCTACAATGAGCAGTTCTTC. The full variable domain, its missing parts supplied by reference TRBV13 and TRBJ2-1, is AAGVIQSPRHLIKEKRETATLKCYPIPRHDTVYWYQQGPGQDPQFLISFYEKMQSDKGSIPDRFSAQQFSDYHSELNMSSLELGDSALYFCASSFTLAGGFYNEQFFGPGTRLTVL.

J is TRBJ2-1 and V is TRBV10-1; D perhaps matches TRBD1 (6 bases). The CDR3 spans 11 residues. V was trimmed by 8 bases and J by 9 bases, leaving 11 bases between them. The germline V gene has CDR1 WNHNN and CDR2 SYGVQD (reference sequence). CDR3: CASWTVSEQFF. DNA of the CDR3: TGCGCCAGCTGGACAGTCAGTGAGCAGTTCTTC.

The chain has TRBV9 and TRBJ2-7; the match to TRBD2 covers 11 bases. V lost 6 bases to trimming and J lost 0 bases; unmatched junction nucleotides: 11. CDR1 is SGDLS and CDR2 is YYNGEE in the germline V gene. The CDR3 totals 17 residues. The CDR3 bases are TGTGCCAGCACGCGAGGGAGCGGGACTAGCGGCTCCTACGAGCAGTACTTC. Translating it yields CASTRGSGTSGSYEQYF.

The chain recombines TRBV7-2 with TRBJ1-5; no firm D call. CDR1 and CDR2 from the germline V gene are SGHTA and FQGNSA. V was clipped by 5 bases and J by 0 bases, with 8 bases between them. This CDR3 contains 14 residues. The CDR3 bases are TGTGCCAGCAGCGGTCAAAGTAGCAATCAGCCCCAGCATTTT. Its protein is CASSGQSSNQPQHF.

The chain recombines TRBV11-3 with TRBJ2-3; 8 bases are a match to TRBD2. V shed 1 base and J 3 bases; nucleotides not matched to a gene: 6. Germline V gene lookup returns CDR1 SGHNT and CDR2 YENEEA. This CDR3 comprises 16 residues. CDR3 coding DNA: TGTGCCAGCAGCTTAGTTCCGGCTAGCGGGACAGATACGCAGTATTTT. Translation: CASSLVPASGTDTQYF.

The rearrangement links TRBV15 to TRBJ1-4, with D possibly matching TRBD1 (5 bases). The CDR3 has 17 amino acids. With 0 bases removed from V and 8 bases from J, the gap between germline ends came to 19 bases. Germline CDR1 and CDR2: LNHNV and YYDKDF (reference sequence). The CDR3 nucleotides are TGTGCCACCAGCAGAGATCGACCCTACGGGACGGCGGAAAAACTGTTTTTT. Protein sequence: CATSRDRPYGTAEKLFF. Full variable domain (outside the CDR3, taken from reference TRBV15 and TRBJ1-4): DAMVIQNPRYQVTQFGKPVTLSCSQTLNHNVMYWYQQKSSQAPKLLFHYYDKDFNNEADTPDNFQSRRPNTSFCFLDIRSPGLGDTAMYLCATSRDRPYGTAEKLFFGSGTQLSVL.

The V gene is TRBV7-2, the J gene TRBJ2-7; D unresolved. The CDR3 has 14 residues. Germline assignment: CDR1 SGHTA and CDR2 FQGNSA. The germline V and J ends were trimmed by 1 base and 0 bases, with 7 bases remaining between them. The CDR3 sequence: CASSLDRGSYEQYF. The CDR3 DNA sequence: TGTGCCAGCAGCTTAGACAGAGGCTCCTACGAGCAGTACTTC.

The chain is built from TRBV29-1 and TRBJ2-5; weak D call: TRBD1 (6 bases). CDR3 size: 12 residues. CDR1 SQVTM and CDR2 ANQGSEA come from the germline V gene. Trimming shortened V by 7 bases and J by 4 bases, and 13 bases separated the two germline ends. The CDR3 DNA is TGCAGCGGCAGGGGACGTGGAGAGACCCAGTACTTC. As protein: CSGRGRGETQYF. Full variable domain (rest looked up from reference TRBV29-1 and TRBJ2-5): SAVISQKPSRDICQRGTSLTIQCQVDSQVTMMFWYRQQPGQSLTLIATANQGSEATYESGFVIDKFPISRPNLTFSTLTVSNMSPEDSSIYLCSGRGRGETQYFGPGTRLLVL.

The rearrangement uses TRBV5-1 and TRBJ2-3; D is uncertain. Trimming removed 3 bases from V and 3 bases from J, with 11 bases in between. CDR3 length: 14 residues. CDR1 and CDR2 from the germline V gene are SGHRS and YFSETQ. CDR3 in DNA: TGCGCCAGCAGCTCAAGGGTTAGTACAGATACGCAGTATTTT. It is translated as CASSSRVSTDTQYF.

The chain recombines TRBV11-3 with TRBJ2-1; D unresolved. Germline CDR1 reads SGHNT; CDR2 reads YENEEA. The V gene lost 0 bases and the J gene lost 5 bases, with 8 bases spanning the gap. This CDR3 has 14 amino acids. The CDR3 DNA follows: TGTGCCAGCAGCTTAGATCCCCAGAACAATGAGCAGTTCTTC. Protein product: CASSLDPQNNEQFF.

The chain links TRBV25-1 to TRBJ2-7, with 10 positions matching TRBD2. Losses at the gene ends were 2 bases for V and 6 bases for J; bases not matched to a gene: 10. The germline CDR1 and CDR2 sequences are MGHDK and SYGVNS. There are 16 residues in the CDR3. In nucleotides, the CDR3 is TGTGCCAGCAGTGAAGGGCTAGCGGGAGTATTGTTCGAGCAGTACTTC. Its protein product is CASSEGLAGVLFEQYF.

This chain connects TRBV5-1 to TRBJ2-1, with TRBD1 matching over 9 bases. J gave up 9 bases and V 4 bases, and 8 bases lay outside the gene matches. This CDR3 is 14 amino acids long. Germline values: CDR1 SGHRS, CDR2 YFSETQ. Here the CDR3 reads CASSSPGTGFEQFF. The CDR3 DNA follows: TGCGCCAGCAGCAGTCCCGGGACAGGGTTTGAGCAGTTCTTC.

The rearrangement uses TRBV28 and TRBJ2-1; no clear D gene. The CDR3 is made up of 16 amino acids. V shed 6 bases and J shed 0 bases, with 15 bases lying between them. Germline lookup yields CDR1 MDHEN and CDR2 SYDVKM. CDR3 loop: CASRSSDPSSYNEQFF. In nucleotides, the CDR3 is TGTGCCAGCAGGTCAAGCGACCCGAGCTCCTACAATGAGCAGTTCTTC.

This rearrangement joins TRBV4-3 to TRBJ2-7; TRBD1 aligns across 8 bases. The CDR3 spans 14 residues. V gave up 1 base and J gave up 7 bases; unmatched junction bases: 6. CDR1 is LGHNA and CDR2 is YSLEER in the germline V gene. CDR3 loop: CASSQVAGGGEQYF. DNA of the CDR3: TGCGCCAGCAGCCAAGTGGCAGGGGGCGGAGAGCAGTACTTC.

This clone was seen a handful of times. V usage is TRBV5-1 and J usage is TRBJ2-3; perhaps TRBD1 as D (5 bases). The CDR3 extends over 15 amino acids. Germline CDR1 reads SGHRS; CDR2 reads YFSETQ. V lost 0 bases and J 0 bases, leaving 8 bases between the germline ends. The CDR3 region has the DNA TGCGCCAGCAGCTTGGGACAGTCTAGCACAGATACGCAGTATTTT. This translates into CASSLGQSSTDTQYF. The full variable domain, completed using reference TRBV5-1 and TRBJ2-3, is KAGVTQTPRYLIKTRGQQVTLSCSPISGHRSVSWYQQTPGQGLQFLFEYFSETQRNKGNFPGRFSGRQFSNSRSEMNVSTLELGDSALYLCASSLGQSSTDTQYFGPGTRLTVL.